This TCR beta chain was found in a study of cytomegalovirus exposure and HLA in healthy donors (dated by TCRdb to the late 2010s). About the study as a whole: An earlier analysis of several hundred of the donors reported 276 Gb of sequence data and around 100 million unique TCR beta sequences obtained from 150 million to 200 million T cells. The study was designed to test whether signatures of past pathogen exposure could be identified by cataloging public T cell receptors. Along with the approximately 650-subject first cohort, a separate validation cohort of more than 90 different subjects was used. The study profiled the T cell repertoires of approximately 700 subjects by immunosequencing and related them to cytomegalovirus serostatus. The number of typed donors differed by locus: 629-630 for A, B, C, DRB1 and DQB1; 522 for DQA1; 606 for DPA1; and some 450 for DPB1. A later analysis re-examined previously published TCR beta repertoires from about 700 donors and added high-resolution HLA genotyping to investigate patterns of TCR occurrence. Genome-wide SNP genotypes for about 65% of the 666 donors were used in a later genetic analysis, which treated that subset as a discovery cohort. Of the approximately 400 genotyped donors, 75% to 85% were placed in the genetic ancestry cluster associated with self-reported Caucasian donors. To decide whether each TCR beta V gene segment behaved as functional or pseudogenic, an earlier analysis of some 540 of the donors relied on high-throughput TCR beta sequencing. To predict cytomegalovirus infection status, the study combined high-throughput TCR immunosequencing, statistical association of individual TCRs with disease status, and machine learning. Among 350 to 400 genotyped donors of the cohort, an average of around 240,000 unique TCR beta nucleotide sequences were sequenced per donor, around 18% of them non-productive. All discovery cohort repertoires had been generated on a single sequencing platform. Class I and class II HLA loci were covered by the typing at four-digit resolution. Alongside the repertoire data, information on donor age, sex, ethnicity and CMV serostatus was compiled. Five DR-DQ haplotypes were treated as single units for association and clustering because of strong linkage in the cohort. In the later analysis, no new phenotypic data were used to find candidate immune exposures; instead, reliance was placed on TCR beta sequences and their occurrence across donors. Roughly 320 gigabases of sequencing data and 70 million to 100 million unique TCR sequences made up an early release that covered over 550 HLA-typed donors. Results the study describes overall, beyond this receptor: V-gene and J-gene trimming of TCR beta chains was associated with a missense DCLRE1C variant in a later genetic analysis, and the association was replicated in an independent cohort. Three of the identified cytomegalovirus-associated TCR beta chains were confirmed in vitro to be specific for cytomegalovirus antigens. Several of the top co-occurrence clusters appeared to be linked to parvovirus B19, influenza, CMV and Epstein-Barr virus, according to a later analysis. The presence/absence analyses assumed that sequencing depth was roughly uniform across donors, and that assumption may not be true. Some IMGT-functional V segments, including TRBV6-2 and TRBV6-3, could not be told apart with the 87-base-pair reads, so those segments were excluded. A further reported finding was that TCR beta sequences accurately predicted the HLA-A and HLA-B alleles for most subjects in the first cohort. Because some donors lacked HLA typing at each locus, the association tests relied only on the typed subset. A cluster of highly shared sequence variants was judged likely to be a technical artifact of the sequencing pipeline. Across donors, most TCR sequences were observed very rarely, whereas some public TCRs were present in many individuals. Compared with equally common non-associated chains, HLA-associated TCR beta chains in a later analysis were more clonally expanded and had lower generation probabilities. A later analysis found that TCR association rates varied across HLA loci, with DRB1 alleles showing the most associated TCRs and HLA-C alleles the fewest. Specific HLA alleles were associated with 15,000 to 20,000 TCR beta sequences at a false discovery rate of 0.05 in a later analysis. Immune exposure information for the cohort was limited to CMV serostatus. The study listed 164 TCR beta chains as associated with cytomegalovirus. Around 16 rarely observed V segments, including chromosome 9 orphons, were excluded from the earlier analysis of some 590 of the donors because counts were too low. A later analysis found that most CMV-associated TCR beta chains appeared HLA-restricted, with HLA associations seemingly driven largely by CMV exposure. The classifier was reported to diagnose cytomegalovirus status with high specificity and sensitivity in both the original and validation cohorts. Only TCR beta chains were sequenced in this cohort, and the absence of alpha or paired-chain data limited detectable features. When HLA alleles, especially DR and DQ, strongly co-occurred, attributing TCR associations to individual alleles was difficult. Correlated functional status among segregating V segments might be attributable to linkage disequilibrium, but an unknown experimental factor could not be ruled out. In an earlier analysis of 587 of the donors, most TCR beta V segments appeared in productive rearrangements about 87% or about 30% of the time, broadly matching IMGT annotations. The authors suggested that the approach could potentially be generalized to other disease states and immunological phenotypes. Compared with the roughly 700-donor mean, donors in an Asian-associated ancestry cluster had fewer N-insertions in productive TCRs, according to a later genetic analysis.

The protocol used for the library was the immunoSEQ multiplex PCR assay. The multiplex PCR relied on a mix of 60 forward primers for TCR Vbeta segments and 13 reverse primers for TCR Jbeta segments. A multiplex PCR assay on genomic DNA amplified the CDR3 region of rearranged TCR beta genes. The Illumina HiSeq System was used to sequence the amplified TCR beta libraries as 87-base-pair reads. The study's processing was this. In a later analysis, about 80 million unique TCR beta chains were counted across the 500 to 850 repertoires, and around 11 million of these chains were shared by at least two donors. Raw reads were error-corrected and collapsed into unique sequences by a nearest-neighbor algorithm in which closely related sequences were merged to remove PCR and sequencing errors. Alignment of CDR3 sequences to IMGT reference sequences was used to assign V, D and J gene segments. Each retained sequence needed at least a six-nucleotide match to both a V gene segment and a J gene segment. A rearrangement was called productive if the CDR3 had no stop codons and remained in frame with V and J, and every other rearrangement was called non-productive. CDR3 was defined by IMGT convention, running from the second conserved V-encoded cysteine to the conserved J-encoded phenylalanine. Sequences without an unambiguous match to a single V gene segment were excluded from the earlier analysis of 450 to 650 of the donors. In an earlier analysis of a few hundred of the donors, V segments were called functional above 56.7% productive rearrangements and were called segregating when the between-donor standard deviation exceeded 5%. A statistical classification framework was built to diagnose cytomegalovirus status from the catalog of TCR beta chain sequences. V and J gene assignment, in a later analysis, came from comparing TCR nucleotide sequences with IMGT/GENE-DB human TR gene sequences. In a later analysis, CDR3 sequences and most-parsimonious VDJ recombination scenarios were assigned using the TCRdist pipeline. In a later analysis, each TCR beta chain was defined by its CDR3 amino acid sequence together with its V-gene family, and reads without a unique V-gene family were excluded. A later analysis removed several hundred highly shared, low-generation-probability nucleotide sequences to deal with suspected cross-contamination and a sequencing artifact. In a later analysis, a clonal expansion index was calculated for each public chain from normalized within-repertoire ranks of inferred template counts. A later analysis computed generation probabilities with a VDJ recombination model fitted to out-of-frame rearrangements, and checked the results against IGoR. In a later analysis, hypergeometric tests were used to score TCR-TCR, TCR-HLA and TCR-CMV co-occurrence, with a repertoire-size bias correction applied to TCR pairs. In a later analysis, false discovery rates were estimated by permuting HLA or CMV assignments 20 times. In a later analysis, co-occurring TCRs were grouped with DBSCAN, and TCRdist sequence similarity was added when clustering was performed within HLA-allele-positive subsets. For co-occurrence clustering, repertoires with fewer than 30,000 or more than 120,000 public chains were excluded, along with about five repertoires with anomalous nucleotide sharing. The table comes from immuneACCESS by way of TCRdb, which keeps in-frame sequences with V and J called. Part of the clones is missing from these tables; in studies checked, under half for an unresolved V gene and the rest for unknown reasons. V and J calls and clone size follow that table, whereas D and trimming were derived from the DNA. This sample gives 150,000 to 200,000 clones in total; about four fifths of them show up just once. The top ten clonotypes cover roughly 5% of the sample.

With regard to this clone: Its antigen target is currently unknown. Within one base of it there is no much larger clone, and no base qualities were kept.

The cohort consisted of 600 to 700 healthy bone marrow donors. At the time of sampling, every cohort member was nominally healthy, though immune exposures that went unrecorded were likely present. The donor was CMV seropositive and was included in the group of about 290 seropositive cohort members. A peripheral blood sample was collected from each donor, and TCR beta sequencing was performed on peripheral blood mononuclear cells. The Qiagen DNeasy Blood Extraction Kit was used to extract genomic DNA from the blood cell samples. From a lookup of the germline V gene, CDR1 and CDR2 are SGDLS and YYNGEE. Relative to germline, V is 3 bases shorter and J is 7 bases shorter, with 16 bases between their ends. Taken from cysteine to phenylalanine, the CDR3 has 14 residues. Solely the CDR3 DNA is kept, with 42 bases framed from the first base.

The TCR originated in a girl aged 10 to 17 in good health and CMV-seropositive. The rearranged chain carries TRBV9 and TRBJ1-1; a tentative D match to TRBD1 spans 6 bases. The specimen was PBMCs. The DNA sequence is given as TGTGCCAGCAGCGAAGGGGGGGCCTGGGGTGAAGCTTTCTTT. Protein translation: CASSEGGAWGEAFF.